This T cell receptor (beta chain) originates from a study of T cells in narcolepsy. Study-wide points: Autoreactive HCRT-specific and TRIB2-specific clonotypes were marked in same-patient CSF-versus-blood CD4+ comparisons.

Germline values: CDR1 SEHNR, CDR2 FQNEAQ (reference sequence). The CDR3 consists of 14 residues. J gave up 2 bases and V 5 bases, and 4 bases lay outside the gene matches. About this clone: Its specificity is not known.

Clones were sequenced by immunoSEQ multiplex PCR, and TCRdb holds only the in-frame ones, with some missing. The sample lists over 25,000 clones, about four fifths seen once, with around 0.9% in the top ten. Sequencing input: CD45RA- memory CD4+ T cells from PBMCs. The V and J genes are TRBV7-9 and TRBJ2-3, with 7 bases that match TRBD1. The clonotype originates from a human donor with narcolepsy. DNA of the CDR3: TGTGCCAGCAGCCGGGGACAGAACACAGATACGCAGTATTTT. This translates into CASSRGQNTDTQYF.